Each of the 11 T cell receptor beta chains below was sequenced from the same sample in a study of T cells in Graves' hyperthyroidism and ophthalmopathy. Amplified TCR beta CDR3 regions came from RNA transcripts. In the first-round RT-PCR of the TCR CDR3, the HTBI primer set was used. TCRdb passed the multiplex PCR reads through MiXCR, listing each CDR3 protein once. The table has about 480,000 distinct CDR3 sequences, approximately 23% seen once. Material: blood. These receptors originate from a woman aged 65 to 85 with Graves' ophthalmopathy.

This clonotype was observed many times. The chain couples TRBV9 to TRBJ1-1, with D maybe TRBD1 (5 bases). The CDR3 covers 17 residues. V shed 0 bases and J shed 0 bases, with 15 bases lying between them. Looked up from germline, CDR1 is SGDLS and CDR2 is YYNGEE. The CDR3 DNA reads TGTGCCAGCAGCGTAGACCCGGGGGGGGGAATGAACACTGAAGCTTTCTTT. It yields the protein CASSVDPGGGMNTEAFF.

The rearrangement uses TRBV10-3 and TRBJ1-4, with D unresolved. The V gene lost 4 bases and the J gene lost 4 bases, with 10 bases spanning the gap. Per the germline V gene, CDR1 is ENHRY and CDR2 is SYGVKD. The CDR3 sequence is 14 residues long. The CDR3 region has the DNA TGTGCCATCAGTGCAATCCAGCTTAATGAAAAACTGTTTTTT. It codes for CAISAIQLNEKLFF.

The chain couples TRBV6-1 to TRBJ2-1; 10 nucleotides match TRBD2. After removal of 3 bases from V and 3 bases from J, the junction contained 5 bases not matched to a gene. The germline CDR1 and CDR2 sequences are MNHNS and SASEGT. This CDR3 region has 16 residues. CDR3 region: CASSDLAGAVYNEQFF. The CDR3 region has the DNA TGTGCCAGCAGTGACCTAGCGGGAGCGGTCTACAATGAGCAGTTCTTC.

This chain's CDR3 is CASSLSVNTGELFF. CDR3 nucleotides: TGTGCCAGCAGCTTATCAGTGAACACCGGGGAGCTGTTTTTT. The chain links TRBV7-2 to TRBJ2-2, with D unresolved. The germline V gene encodes CDR1 SGHTA and CDR2 FQGNSA. V was cut by 2 bases and J by 1 base, with 5 bases left in between. The CDR3 is made up of 14 amino acids.

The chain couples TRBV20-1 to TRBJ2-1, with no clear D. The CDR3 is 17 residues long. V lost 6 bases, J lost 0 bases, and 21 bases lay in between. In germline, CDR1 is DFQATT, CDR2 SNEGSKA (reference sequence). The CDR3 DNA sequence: TGCAGTGCCCCTGATGTTCTATCGAGGAGCTCCTACAATGAGCAGTTCTTC. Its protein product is CSAPDVLSRSSYNEQFF.

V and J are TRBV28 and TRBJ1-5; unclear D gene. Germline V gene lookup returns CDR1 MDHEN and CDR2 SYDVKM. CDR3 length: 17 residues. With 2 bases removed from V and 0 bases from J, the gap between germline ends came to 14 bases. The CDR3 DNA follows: TGTGCCAGCAGTTTAGGAGTAGTGTCTATTAGCAATCAGCCCCAGCATTTT. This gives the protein CASSLGVVSISNQPQHF.

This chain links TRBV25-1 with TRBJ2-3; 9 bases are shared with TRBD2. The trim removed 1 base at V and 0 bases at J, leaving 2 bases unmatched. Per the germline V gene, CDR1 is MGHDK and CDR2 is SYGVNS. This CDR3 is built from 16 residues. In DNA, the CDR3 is TGTGCCAGCAGTGAATGCACTAGCGGGAGCACAGATACGCAGTATTTT. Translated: CASSECTSGSTDTQYF.

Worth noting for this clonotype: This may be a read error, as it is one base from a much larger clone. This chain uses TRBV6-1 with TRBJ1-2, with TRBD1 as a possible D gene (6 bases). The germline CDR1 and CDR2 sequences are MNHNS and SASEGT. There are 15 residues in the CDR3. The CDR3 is CASSEEWGRSYGHTF. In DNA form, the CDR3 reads TGTGCCAGCAGTGAAGAATGGGGGCGCTCCTATGGCCACACCTTC.

The CDR3 reads CASSESQGALGTIYF. In DNA form, the CDR3 reads TGTGCCAGCAGTGAGTCCCAGGGGGCATTAGGCACCATATATTTT. The rearrangement joins TRBV6-1 to TRBJ1-3, with 8 bases identical to TRBD1. Unmatched junction bases numbered 10, after V lost 3 bases and J lost 9 bases. Germline V lookup: CDR1 MNHNS, CDR2 SASEGT. This CDR3 contains 15 residues.

The CDR3 DNA is TGTGCCTGGGGGGGTACCGGGGAGACCCAGTACTTC. Its protein product is CAWGGTGETQYF. V usage is TRBV30 and J usage is TRBJ2-5; D might be TRBD1 or TRBD2, each matching 5 bases. Germline V gives CDR1 GTSNPN, CDR2 SVGIG (reference sequence). CDR3 length: 12 amino acids. V was pared by 5 bases and J by 5 bases, with 12 bases between. Filled out from reference TRBV30 and TRBJ2-5, the complete variable domain reads SQTIHQWPATLVQPVGSPLSLECTVEGTSNPNLYWYRQAAGRGLQLLFYSVGIGQISSEVPQNLSASRPQDRQFILSSKKLLLSDSGFYLCAWGGTGETQYFGPGTRLLVL.

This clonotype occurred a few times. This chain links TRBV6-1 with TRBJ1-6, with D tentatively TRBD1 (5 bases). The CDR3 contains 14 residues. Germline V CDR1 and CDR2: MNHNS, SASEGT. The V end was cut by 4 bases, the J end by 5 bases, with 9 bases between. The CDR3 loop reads CASSAGPNNSPLHF. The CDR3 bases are TGTGCCAGCAGTGCGGGACCCAATAATTCACCCCTCCACTTT.